Each of the 11 T cell receptor beta chains below was sequenced from the same sample in a study of blood T cell repertoires in COVID-19. Data came from immunoSEQ multiplex PCR; TCRdb stores just in-frame clones and leaves some out. This sample yields 250,000 or so clones, of which roughly 90% are seen a single time; roughly 2.8% belongs to the top ten. Specimen: PBMCs or T cells enriched from blood (not recorded which). These receptors all stem from a man aged 35 to 55 who had been exposed to COVID-19.

This chain uses TRBV2 with TRBJ2-2; D is perhaps TRBD1 (6 bases). V was trimmed by 3 bases and J by 7 bases, leaving 15 bases between them. This CDR3 has 15 amino acids. Germline lookup yields CDR1 SNHLY and CDR2 FYNNEI. In DNA form, the CDR3 reads TGTGCCAGCAGTGAGAGGGGGTTCGGCAACGGGGAGCTGTTTTTT. Amino acid sequence: CASSERGFGNGELFF.

The CDR3 loop is CASSDVSDTGNTIYF. The CDR3 DNA is TGTGCCAGCAGTGACGTCAGTGACACTGGAAACACCATATATTTT. This rearrangement joins TRBV6-1 to TRBJ1-3, with no clear D. V was trimmed by 3 bases and J by 2 bases, leaving 11 bases between them. The germline V gene has CDR1 MNHNS and CDR2 SASEGT. This CDR3 spans 15 amino acids.

CDR3 sequence: CASSQAGQGLVYEKLFF. The CDR3 nucleotides are TGTGCCAGCAGTCAAGCGGGGCAGGGGCTAGTCTATGAAAAACTGTTTTTT. This chain uses TRBV27 with TRBJ1-4; D might be TRBD1 (6 bases). Trimming pared 5 bases from V and 6 bases from J, leaving 22 bases between. The CDR3 is made up of 17 amino acids. Germline V gene data show CDR1 as MNHEY and CDR2 as SMNVEV (reference sequence).

This chain links TRBV19 with TRBJ2-4, with D possibly being TRBD2 (5 bases). Germline V gives CDR1 LNHDA, CDR2 SQIVND (reference sequence). The CDR3 contains 14 residues. V was shortened by 8 bases and J by 0 bases, with 11 bases between the two germline ends. The CDR3 spells CASASGPAKNIQYF. CDR3 coding DNA: TGTGCCAGTGCGAGCGGTCCAGCCAAAAACATTCAGTACTTC.

The chain combines TRBV4-2 with TRBJ1-1, with 7 bases fitting TRBD1. CDR3 length: 16 amino acids. With 0 bases clipped from V and 0 bases from J, the junction kept 4 bases outside the gene matches. Germline lookup yields CDR1 LGHNA and CDR2 YNFKEQ. CDR3 sequence (DNA): TGTGCCAGCAGCCAAGACATGGGACAGATGAACACTGAAGCTTTCTTT. Translated: CASSQDMGQMNTEAFF.

The V and J genes are TRBV7-2 and TRBJ1-2; TRBD1 might be the D (6 bases). Germline V gene data show CDR1 as SGHTA and CDR2 as FQGNSA. The CDR3 totals 16 residues. Trimming removed 5 bases at V and 5 bases at J, with 21 bases between. The CDR3 is CASSPRTGMEAYGYTF. CDR3 DNA sequence: TGTGCCAGCAGCCCGCGAACAGGGATGGAGGCGTATGGCTACACCTTC.

This chain uses TRBV27 with TRBJ2-3; perhaps TRBD2 as D (5 bases). The CDR3 totals 15 residues. The ends were cut back, 6 bases at V and 0 bases at J, with 13 bases in the middle. Germline loops: CDR1 MNHEY, CDR2 SMNVEV (reference sequence). The CDR3 DNA reads TGTGCCAGCAGGAAAGGACTCAGAAGCACAGATACGCAGTATTTT. Its translation is CASRKGLRSTDTQYF.

CDR3: CASGGDRGTTEAFF. In DNA, the CDR3 is TGTGCTAGTGGCGGGGACAGGGGGACCACTGAAGCTTTCTTT. The chain has TRBV12-5 and TRBJ1-1; 11 nucleotides match TRBD1. Germline V gives CDR1 LGHNT, CDR2 FRNRAP. The CDR3 length is 14 residues. Trimming took 6 bases from V and 4 from J; bases not matched to a gene: 4.

With regard to this clone: This may come from a read error, since a much larger clone is one base off. V is TRBV7-2 and J is TRBJ1-1; D is undetermined. CDR3 length: 13 amino acids. The V and J ends lost 1 base and 0 bases respectively, with 3 bases between them. From germline, CDR1 is SGHTA and CDR2 FQGNSA. The CDR3 DNA reads TGTGCCAGCAGCTTAGGTATGAACACTGAAGCTTTCTTT. As protein: CASSLGMNTEAFF.

The rearrangement links TRBV29-1 to TRBJ2-5; D is unresolved. The germline gives CDR1 SQVTM, CDR2 ANQGSEA. This CDR3 has 13 amino acids. Trimming shortened V by 7 bases and J by 5 bases, and 17 bases separated the two germline ends. Here the CDR3 reads CSAGPPGSETQYF. The CDR3 DNA is TGCAGCGCGGGCCCACCTGGCTCGGAGACCCAGTACTTC.

V gene TRBV7-3 combines with J gene TRBJ1-2, with 8 positions matching TRBD1. This CDR3 comprises 13 residues. CDR1 is SGHTA and CDR2 is FQGTGA in the germline V gene. The V and J ends lost 5 bases and 6 bases, in that order; junction bases with no gene match: 5. The CDR3, as DNA: TGTGCCAGCAGCCGGTACAGGGGGGATGGCTACACCTTC. Its protein is CASSRYRGDGYTF.